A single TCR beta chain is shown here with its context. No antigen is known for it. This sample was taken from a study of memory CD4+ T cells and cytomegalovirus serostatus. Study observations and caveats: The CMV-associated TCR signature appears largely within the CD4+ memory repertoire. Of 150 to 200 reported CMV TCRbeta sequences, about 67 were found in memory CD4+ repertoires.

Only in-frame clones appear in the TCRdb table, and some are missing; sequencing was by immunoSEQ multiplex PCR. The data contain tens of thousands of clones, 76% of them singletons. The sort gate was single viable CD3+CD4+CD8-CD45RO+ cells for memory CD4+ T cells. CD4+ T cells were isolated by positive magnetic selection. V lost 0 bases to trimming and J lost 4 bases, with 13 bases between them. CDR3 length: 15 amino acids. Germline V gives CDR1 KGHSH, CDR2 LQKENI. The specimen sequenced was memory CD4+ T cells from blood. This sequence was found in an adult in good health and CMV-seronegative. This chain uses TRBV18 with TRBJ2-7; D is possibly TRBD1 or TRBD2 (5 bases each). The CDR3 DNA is TGTGCCAGCTCACCACCGGGGTGGGGGTCTTACGAGCAGTACTTC. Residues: CASSPPGWGSYEQYF.